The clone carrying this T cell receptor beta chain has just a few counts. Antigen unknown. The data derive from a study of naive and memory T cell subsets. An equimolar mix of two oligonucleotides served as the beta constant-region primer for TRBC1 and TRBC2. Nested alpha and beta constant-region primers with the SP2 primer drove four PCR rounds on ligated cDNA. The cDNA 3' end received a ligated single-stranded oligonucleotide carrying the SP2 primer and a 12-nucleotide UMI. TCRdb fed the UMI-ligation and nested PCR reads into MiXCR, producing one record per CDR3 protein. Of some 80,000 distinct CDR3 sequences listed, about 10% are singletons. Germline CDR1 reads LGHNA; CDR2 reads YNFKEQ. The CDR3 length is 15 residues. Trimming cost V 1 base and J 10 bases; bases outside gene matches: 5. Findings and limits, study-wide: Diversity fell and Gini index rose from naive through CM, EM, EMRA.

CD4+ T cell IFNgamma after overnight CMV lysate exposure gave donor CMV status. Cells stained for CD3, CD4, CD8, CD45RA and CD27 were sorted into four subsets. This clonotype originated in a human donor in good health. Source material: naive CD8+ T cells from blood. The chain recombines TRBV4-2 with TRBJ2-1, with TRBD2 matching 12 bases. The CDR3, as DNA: TGTGCCAGCAGCCAAGGACTAGCGGGAGCGGGAGAGCAGTTCTTC. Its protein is CASSQGLAGAGEQFF.